The 6 T cell receptor beta chains below come from one sample, sequenced in a study of T cells in Graves' hyperthyroidism and ophthalmopathy. Using RNA transcripts as the source, TCR beta CDR3 regions were amplified. In the first-round RT-PCR of the TCR CDR3, the HTBI primer set was used. TCRdb reprocessed the multiplex PCR reads with MiXCR, giving one entry per CDR3 protein. The table includes a few hundred thousand distinct CDR3 sequences, 20% to 30% detected once. Sequencing used blood. The receptors were sampled from a man aged 45-65 years with Graves' hyperthyroidism.

V and J are TRBV19 and TRBJ2-1; TRBD2 might be the D (5 bases). Germline V gives CDR1 LNHDA, CDR2 SQIVND (reference sequence). The length of the CDR3 is 15 residues. V was shortened by 0 bases and J by 6 bases, with 12 bases between the two germline ends. This chain's CDR3 is CASSIDWRTFNEQFF. CDR3 nucleotide sequence: TGTGCCAGTAGTATAGATTGGAGGACTTTCAATGAGCAGTTCTTC. Based on the CDR3 plus reference TRBV19 and TRBJ2-1, the full variable domain is DGGITQSPKYLFRKEGQNVTLSCEQNLNHDAMYWYRQDPGQGLRLIYYSQIVNDFQKGDIAEGYSVSREKKESFPLTVTSAQKNPTAFYLCASSIDWRTFNEQFFGPGTRLTVL.

This chain joins TRBV5-6 and TRBJ2-1; D may be TRBD2 (6 bases). The CDR3 length is 14 residues. The germline V gene has CDR1 SGHDT and CDR2 YYEEEE. V was trimmed by 2 bases and J by 6 bases, leaving 12 bases between them. CDR3 sequence reads: CASSFVGRGNEQFF. For the CDR3, the DNA is TGTGCCAGCAGCTTCGTCGGGAGAGGCAATGAGCAGTTCTTC.

The table lists this clonotype with a few counts. This sequence joins TRBV13 and TRBJ1-2; 10 bases are a match to TRBD1. V shed 5 bases and J 6 bases; nucleotides not matched to a gene: 12. The length of the CDR3 is 16 residues. CDR1 is PRHDT, CDR2 FYEKMQ, per germline (reference sequence). CDR3 protein: CASSQHDRGRRNGYTF. The CDR3 DNA reads TGTGCCAGCAGCCAACACGACAGGGGGCGCAGGAATGGCTACACCTTC.

The chain employs TRBV5-1 and TRBJ2-3; 12 nucleotides agree with TRBD2. J was trimmed by 2 bases and V by 0 bases; bases with no gene match: 13. The CDR3 totals 20 residues. The germline V gene has CDR1 SGHRS and CDR2 YFSETQ. In nucleotides, the CDR3 is TGCGCCAGCAGCTTGGACTCCGGGACTAGCGGGTATTTGCCCACAGATACGCAGTATTTT. This codes for CASSLDSGTSGYLPTDTQYF.

This chain uses TRBV6-2 or TRBV6-3 with TRBJ1-5; 7 nucleotides match TRBD1. Losses at the gene ends were 7 bases for V and 2 bases for J; bases not matched to a gene: 5. The CDR3 extends over 14 amino acids. Germline assignment: CDR1 MNHEY and CDR2 SVGEGT. The CDR3 loop reads CASKADRGNQPQHF. CDR3 sequence (DNA): TGTGCCAGCAAGGCTGACAGGGGCAATCAGCCCCAGCATTTT.

This clonotype was counted ten times or more. The chain couples TRBV12-3 or TRBV12-4 to TRBJ2-5; TRBD1 matches at 7 bases. The CDR3 runs to 15 residues. J was trimmed by 3 bases and V by 6 bases; bases with no gene match: 10. The CDR3: CASSLRDSNEETQYF. CDR3 nucleotides: TGTGCCAGCAGCCTCCGGGACAGCAACGAAGAGACCCAGTACTTC.